A single sample is the source of the 27 T cell receptor beta chains below, sequenced in a study of human T cells and chemical hapten exposure. TCRdb re-called the 5' RACE reads with MiXCR, one entry per CDR3 protein. Of around 82,000 distinct CDR3 sequences listed, about 8.4% are singletons. RNA extraction used unfractionated whole blood as the source of total RNA. All receptors come from a male donor in good health.

Many counts were recorded for this clonotype. This chain joins TRBV20-1 and TRBJ2-5; D is undetermined. CDR1 and CDR2 from the germline V gene are DFQATT and SNEGSKA (reference sequence). V was pared by 1 base and J by 7 bases, with 13 bases between. This CDR3 comprises 13 residues. The CDR3 nucleotides are TGCAGTGCTAGAGCCAAGGATCCTTGGACCCAGTACTTC. It translates to CSARAKDPWTQYF.

This chain uses TRBV6-5 with TRBJ1-1; the D gene is possibly TRBD1 (5 bases). Trimming pared 4 bases from V and 1 base from J, leaving 13 bases between. The CDR3 spans 15 residues. CDR1 MNHEY and CDR2 SVGAGI come from the germline V gene. CDR3 sequence: CASSSPGAQNTEAFF. CDR3 bases: TGTGCCAGCAGTTCGCCCGGGGCCCAGAACACTGAAGCTTTCTTT.

Ten or more counts support this clonotype. The chain links TRBV9 to TRBJ2-5; D is possibly TRBD2 (5 bases). Trimming pared 7 bases from V and 5 bases from J, leaving 12 bases between. The CDR3 loop spans 12 amino acids. CDR1 is SGDLS, CDR2 YYNGEE, per germline. CDR3 DNA: TGTGCCAGCTCCGGGGTCGGTGAGACCCAGTACTTC. Its translation: CASSGVGETQYF.

This clonotype was observed at least ten times. The chain couples TRBV10-2 to TRBJ2-5, with TRBD1 identical over 8 bases. Looked up from germline, CDR1 is WSHSY and CDR2 is SAAADI. CDR3 length equals 15 residues. The junction had 8 bases not matched to a gene; V was cut back by 6 bases and J by 2 bases. The CDR3 region has the DNA TGCGCCAGCAGGGGGACAGGACAGGCGCAAGAGACCCAGTACTTC. This translates into CASRGTGQAQETQYF.

The rearrangement joins TRBV5-1 to TRBJ1-1; 10 nucleotides match TRBD1. The V segment lost 4 bases and the J segment 2 bases; nucleotides outside the gene matches: 11. CDR3 length: 17 residues. Germline V gene lookup returns CDR1 SGHRS and CDR2 YFSETQ. DNA for the CDR3: TGCGCCAGCAGCCTAATTCCGGGACAGGGGACCAACACTGAAGCTTTCTTT. This encodes CASSLIPGQGTNTEAFF.

This clonotype was picked up a small number of times. The J gene is TRBJ2-7, the V gene TRBV7-9; D possibly corresponds to TRBD1 (5 bases). The CDR3 has 13 amino acids. CDR1 is SEHNR and CDR2 is FQNEAQ in the germline V gene (reference sequence). The V end lost 2 bases, the J end lost 5 bases, and 10 bases lay between the germline ends. CDR3 sequence reads: CASSLRGEDEQYF. The DNA of the CDR3 is TGTGCCAGCAGCTTAAGGGGTGAAGACGAGCAGTACTTC. The full variable domain, completed using reference TRBV7-9 and TRBJ2-7, is DTGVSQNPRHKITKRGQNVTFRCDPISEHNRLYWYRQTLGQGPEFLTYFQNEAQLEKSRLLSDRFSAERPKGSFSTLEIQRTEQGDSAMYLCASSLRGEDEQYFGPGTRLTVT.

Ten or more counts support this clonotype. The rearrangement uses TRBV6-2 or TRBV6-3 and TRBJ1-1; TRBD1 agrees at 7 bases. CDR1 is MNHEY and CDR2 is SVGEGT in the germline V gene. The CDR3 covers 16 residues. Germline trimming cut 2 bases from V and 0 bases from J; bases unmatched to any gene: 6. The CDR3 loop is CASSYDREAMNTEAFF. In DNA, the CDR3 is TGTGCCAGCAGTTACGACAGGGAGGCTATGAACACTGAAGCTTTCTTT.

This clonotype was seen many times. This rearrangement joins TRBV14 to TRBJ2-3; no firm D call. V shed 0 bases and J shed 6 bases, with 7 bases lying between them. The germline gives CDR1 SGHDN, CDR2 FVKESK. The CDR3 length is 13 residues. For the CDR3, the DNA is TGTGCCAGCAGCCAAGATGGGTTCGATACGCAGTATTTT. Amino acid sequence: CASSQDGFDTQYF.

The chain employs TRBV29-1 and TRBJ2-5; D is tentatively TRBD1 or TRBD2 (5 bases each). Germline CDR1 SQVTM, CDR2 ANQGSEA. The CDR3 is 13 residues long. V lost 5 bases, J lost 5 bases, and 15 bases lay in between. The DNA of the CDR3 is TGCAGCGTTAAGGGACGGCATTATGAGACCCAGTACTTC. Protein sequence: CSVKGRHYETQYF. Together with reference TRBV29-1 and TRBJ2-5, the CDR3 gives the full variable domain: SAVISQKPSRDICQRGTSLTIQCQVDSQVTMMFWYRQQPGQSLTLIATANQGSEATYESGFVIDKFPISRPNLTFSTLTVSNMSPEDSSIYLCSVKGRHYETQYFGPGTRLLVL.

This clonotype was counted a few times. As DNA, the CDR3 is TGCAGTGCTCTAAAGACAGGGGGCAAGAACACTGAAGCTTTCTTT. It encodes CSALKTGGKNTEAFF. The rearrangement uses TRBV20-1 and TRBJ1-1; 10 bases align to TRBD1. Germline values: CDR1 DFQATT, CDR2 SNEGSKA (reference sequence). CDR3 length equals 15 residues. V lost 5 bases, J lost 1 base, and 7 bases stayed unmatched.

The sample holds many counts of this clonotype. The chain combines TRBV6-5 with TRBJ1-1; weak D call: TRBD1 (5 bases). V dropped 6 bases and J dropped 0 bases, with 14 bases sitting between them. CDR1 MNHEY and CDR2 SVGAGI come from the germline V gene. This CDR3 contains 15 residues. This CDR3 is CASRRDGNMNTEAFF. DNA for the CDR3: TGTGCCAGCAGACGGGACGGCAACATGAACACTGAAGCTTTCTTT.

The rearrangement joins TRBV20-1 to TRBJ2-7; TRBD1 is a possible D gene (8 bases). CDR3 size: 15 residues. CDR1 DFQATT and CDR2 SNEGSKA come from the germline V gene (reference sequence). The V end lost 0 bases, the J end lost 1 base, and 13 bases lay between the germline ends. The CDR3 coding sequence is TGCAGTGCTAGAGACCAACAGGGGGGGTCCTACGAGCAGTACTTC. Encoded protein: CSARDQQGGSYEQYF.

The chain recombines TRBV12-3 or TRBV12-4 with TRBJ1-4; TRBD1 aligns across 8 bases. V lost 3 bases, J lost 14 bases, and 8 bases stayed unmatched. The CDR3 sequence is 13 residues long. CDR3 region: CASSLGTGGELFF. CDR3 in DNA: TGTGCCAGCAGTTTGGGGACAGGCGGAGAGCTGTTTTTT.

CDR3 in amino acids: CASRSTGGPSGYTF. The CDR3 nucleotides read TGTGCCAGCAGGTCAACAGGGGGCCCTAGCGGCTACACCTTC. The rearrangement links TRBV2 to TRBJ1-2; 9 positions match TRBD1. CDR3 size: 14 residues. J lost 8 bases, V lost 6 bases, and 10 bases had no gene match. Germline CDR1 is SNHLY and CDR2 is FYNNEI.

This clonotype was picked up a small number of times. V gene TRBV12-3 or TRBV12-4 combines with J gene TRBJ2-2, with a possible D match to TRBD1 (6 bases). Trimming shortened V by 7 bases and J by 4 bases, and 10 bases separated the two germline ends. This CDR3 is 13 amino acids long. In DNA, the CDR3 is TGTGCCAGCAACTCAGGGGTCACCGGGGAGCTGTTTTTT. As protein: CASNSGVTGELFF.

The V call is TRBV11-2, the J call TRBJ2-1; D may be TRBD2 (5 bases). From germline, CDR1 is SGHAT and CDR2 FQNNGV. V was trimmed by 0 bases and J by 7 bases, leaving 10 bases between them. The CDR3 has 14 amino acids. This chain's CDR3 is CASSLDGVVNEQFF. DNA for the CDR3: TGTGCCAGCAGCTTAGACGGGGTTGTAAATGAGCAGTTCTTC.

This clonotype appeared many times. This chain uses TRBV20-1 with TRBJ2-7; either TRBD1 or TRBD2 may fit D (7 bases each). This CDR3 has 14 residues. Trimming shortened V by 6 bases and J by 0 bases, and 15 bases separated the two germline ends. Per germline, CDR1 DFQATT and CDR2 SNEGSKA (reference sequence). For the CDR3, the DNA is TGCAGTGCCCAGGGGGGGGGAGACTCCTACGAGCAGTACTTC. Its protein product is CSAQGGGDSYEQYF.

Ten or more counts support this clonotype. The genes are TRBV4-2 and TRBJ2-1, with a weak D call TRBD2 (5 bases). Germline CDR1 reads LGHNA; CDR2 reads YNFKEQ. The CDR3 has 14 residues. Trimming pared 1 base from V and 3 bases from J, leaving 7 bases between. CDR3 DNA: TGTGCCAGCAGCCAAGCGGGAAACTACAATGAGCAGTTCTTC. Translated: CASSQAGNYNEQFF.

This clonotype occurred many times. CDR3 DNA: TGTGCCAGCAGCCCGTTAGCGGGGGCCGTCTCCTACGAGCAGTACTTC. It encodes CASSPLAGAVSYEQYF. V is TRBV7-9 and J is TRBJ2-7; 9 nucleotides align to TRBD2. Germline V gives CDR1 SEHNR, CDR2 FQNEAQ (reference sequence). The CDR3 has 16 residues. Unmatched junction bases numbered 8, after V lost 5 bases and J lost 0 bases.

This clonotype was seen only a few times. The CDR3 loop reads CSVEYASRSSYNEQFF. The CDR3 coding sequence is TGCAGCGTTGAATATGCGAGCCGGTCCTCCTACAATGAGCAGTTCTTC. The chain links TRBV29-1 to TRBJ2-1; D remains ambiguous. Germline assignment: CDR1 SQVTM and CDR2 ANQGSEA. The CDR3 loop spans 16 amino acids. The V end was cut by 2 bases, the J end by 0 bases, with 14 bases between.

The V call is TRBV12-3 or TRBV12-4, the J call TRBJ1-1; D not certain. The CDR3 totals 14 residues. Trimming removed 3 bases at V and 1 base at J, with 9 bases between. CDR3 region: CASSFNPTNTEAFF. CDR3 nucleotides: TGTGCCAGCAGTTTCAATCCGACGAACACTGAAGCTTTCTTT.

The V and J genes are TRBV7-9 and TRBJ2-2, with 7 bases matching TRBD1. Unmatched junction bases numbered 9, after V lost 5 bases and J lost 0 bases. The CDR3 loop spans 17 amino acids. Looked up from germline, CDR1 is SEHNR and CDR2 is FQNEAQ (reference sequence). The CDR3 sequence: CASSDEIGTANTGELFF. The CDR3 coding sequence is TGTGCCAGCAGCGACGAGATTGGGACAGCGAACACCGGGGAGCTGTTTTTT.

This clonotype was recorded many times. The V and J genes are TRBV29-1 and TRBJ2-1; D is undetermined. With 4 bases removed from V and 4 bases from J, the gap between germline ends came to 8 bases. CDR1 is SQVTM, CDR2 ANQGSEA, per germline. The CDR3 has 12 residues. CDR3 loop: CSVVPAYNEQFF. CDR3 nucleotides: TGCAGCGTTGTTCCTGCTTACAATGAGCAGTTCTTC.

This clonotype was seen ten or more times. The rearrangement uses TRBV7-7 and TRBJ1-5; 8 nucleotides match TRBD1. The V and J ends lost 1 base and 5 bases, in that order; junction bases with no gene match: 4. CDR1 and CDR2 from the germline V gene are SSHAT and FNYEAQ (reference sequence). This CDR3 is 15 amino acids long. The CDR3 region has the DNA TGTGCCAGCAGCTTAGGTGACAGGGGCGATCAGCCCCAGCATTTT. This gives the protein CASSLGDRGDQPQHF.

This clonotype was counted only a few times. The gene calls are TRBV20-1 and TRBJ2-3; TRBD2 might be the D (5 bases). V was trimmed by 3 bases and J by 3 bases, leaving 10 bases between them. The CDR3 covers 13 residues. CDR1 DFQATT and CDR2 SNEGSKA come from the germline V gene (reference sequence). Written as DNA, the CDR3 is TGCAGTGCTAGTGTGGGAGAGACAGATACGCAGTATTTT. Its protein is CSASVGETDTQYF.

This clonotype was seen at least ten times. This chain joins TRBV6-1 and TRBJ1-1; weak D call: TRBD1 (5 bases). This CDR3 is built from 12 residues. CDR1 is MNHNS and CDR2 is SASEGT in the germline V gene. Trimming left V 4 bases short and J 4 bases short, with 7 bases between. In nucleotides, the CDR3 is TGTGCCAGCAGTGGGGGGGTCACTGAAGCTTTCTTT. It translates to CASSGGVTEAFF.

About this clonotype: The junction and the germline gene differ at one end; a read error may be behind it. The chain links TRBV28 to TRBJ1-4, with D unresolved. Germline V CDR1 and CDR2: MDHEN, SYDVKM. CDR3 length equals 14 residues. The CDR3, as DNA: TGTGTCAGCAGTTTCCAAACAACTAATGAAAAACTGTTTTTT. It translates to CVSSFQTTNEKLFF. Looking up the rest from reference TRBV28 and TRBJ1-4 gives the full variable domain: DVKVTQSSRYLVKRTGEKVFLECVQDMDHENMFWYRQDPGLGLRLIYFSYDVKMKEKGDIPEGYSVSREKKERFSLILESASTNQTSMYLCVSSFQTTNEKLFFGSGTQLSVL.